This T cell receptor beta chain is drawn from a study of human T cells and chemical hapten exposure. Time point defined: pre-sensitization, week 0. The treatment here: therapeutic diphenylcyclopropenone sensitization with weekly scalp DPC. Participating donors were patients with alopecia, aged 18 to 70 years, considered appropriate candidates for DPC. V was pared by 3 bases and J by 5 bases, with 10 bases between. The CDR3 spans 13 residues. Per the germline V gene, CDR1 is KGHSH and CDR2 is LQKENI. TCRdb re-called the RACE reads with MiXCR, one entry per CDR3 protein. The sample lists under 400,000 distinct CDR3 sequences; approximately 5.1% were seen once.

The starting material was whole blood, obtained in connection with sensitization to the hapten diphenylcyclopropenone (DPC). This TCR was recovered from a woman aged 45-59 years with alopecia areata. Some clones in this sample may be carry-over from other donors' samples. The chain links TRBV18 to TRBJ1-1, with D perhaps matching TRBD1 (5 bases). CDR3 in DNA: TGTGCCAGCTCACCCGCAGGGATAACTGAAGCTTTCTTT. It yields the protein CASSPAGITEAFF. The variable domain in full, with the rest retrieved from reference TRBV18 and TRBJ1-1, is NAGVMQNPRHLVRRRGQEARLRCSPMKGHSHVYWYRQLPEEGLKFMVYLQKENIIDESGMPKERFSAEFPKEGPSILRIQQVVRGDSAAYFCASSPAGITEAFFGQGTRLTVV.